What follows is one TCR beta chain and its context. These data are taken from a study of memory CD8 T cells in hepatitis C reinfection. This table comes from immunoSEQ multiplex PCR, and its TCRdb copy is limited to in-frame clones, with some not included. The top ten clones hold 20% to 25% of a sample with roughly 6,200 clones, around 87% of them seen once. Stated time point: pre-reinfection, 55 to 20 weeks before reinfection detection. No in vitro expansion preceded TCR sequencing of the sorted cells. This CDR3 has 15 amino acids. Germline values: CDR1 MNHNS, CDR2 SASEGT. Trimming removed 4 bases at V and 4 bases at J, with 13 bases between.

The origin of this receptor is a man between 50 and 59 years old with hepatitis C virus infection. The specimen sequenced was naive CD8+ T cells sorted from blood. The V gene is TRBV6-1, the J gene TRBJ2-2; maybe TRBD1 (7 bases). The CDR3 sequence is CASSGDSGGTGELFF. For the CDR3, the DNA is TGTGCCAGCAGTGGGGACTCAGGGGGCACCGGGGAGCTGTTTTTT.